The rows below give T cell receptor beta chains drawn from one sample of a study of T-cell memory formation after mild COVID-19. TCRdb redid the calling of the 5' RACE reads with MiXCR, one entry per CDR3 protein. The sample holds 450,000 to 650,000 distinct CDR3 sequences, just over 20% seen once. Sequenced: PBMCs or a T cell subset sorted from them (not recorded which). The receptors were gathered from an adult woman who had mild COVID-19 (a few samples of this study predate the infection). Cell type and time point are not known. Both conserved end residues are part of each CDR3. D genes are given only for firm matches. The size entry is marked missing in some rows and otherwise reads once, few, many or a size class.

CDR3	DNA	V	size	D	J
CASSQDFGADTQYF	TGTGCCAGCAGCCAAGATTTCGGGGCAGATACGCAGTATTTT	TRBV14	few	.	TRBJ2-3
CASSLAQRGGQLKNEQFF	TGCGCCAGCAGCTTGGCCCAGCGGGGGGGCCAGTTAAAAAATGAGCAGTTCTTC	TRBV5-1	few	TRBD2	TRBJ2-1
CASSVTGIHGYTF	TGTGCCAGCAGCGTGACAGGTATCCATGGCTACACCTTC	TRBV5-5	few	.	TRBJ1-2
CASSQQGASYNSPLHF	TGTGCCAGCAGCCAACAGGGGGCATCCTATAATTCACCCCTCCACTTT	TRBV12-3/TRBV12-4	few	TRBD1	TRBJ1-6
CSAPRGSGSYNEQFF	TGCAGTGCTCCTCGTGGTAGCGGGAGTTACAATGAGCAGTTCTTC	TRBV20-1	.	TRBD2	TRBJ2-1
CASSEEGPGKQFF	TGCGCCAGCAGTGAGGAGGGGCCGGGCAAGCAGTTCTTC	TRBV5-1	few	.	TRBJ2-1
CASSHPGTSGTDTQYF	TGCGCCAGCAGCCACCCTGGGACTAGCGGCACAGATACGCAGTATTTT	TRBV4-1	few	TRBD2	TRBJ2-3
CASSLDRGGGPSVF	TGTGCCAGCAGCTTAGATCGGGGGGGAGGCCCATCCGTCTTC	TRBV11-2	few	TRBD2	TRBJ2-1
CASSFRTGDLGNEQFF	TGTGCCAGCAGTTTCAGGACAGGGGACCTCGGGAATGAGCAGTTCTTC	TRBV12-3/TRBV12-4	few	TRBD1	TRBJ2-1
CASSWGAGTDTQYF	TGTGCCAGCAGTTGGGGGGCTGGCACAGATACGCAGTATTTT	TRBV27	few	.	TRBJ2-3
CASIGARTGDQPQHF	TGTGCCAGCATTGGGGCCCGGACAGGGGATCAGCCCCAGCATTTT	TRBV28	.	TRBD1	TRBJ1-5
CASSPWTGDAYEQYF	TGTGCCAGCAGCCCGTGGACAGGGGATGCCTACGAGCAGTACTTC	TRBV5-4	.	TRBD1	TRBJ2-7
CASSLDWGNQPQHF	TGCGCCAGCAGCTTGGATTGGGGCAATCAGCCCCAGCATTTT	TRBV5-1	.	.	TRBJ1-5
CASSLLATSTDTQYF	TGTGCCAGCAGCCTGCTAGCGACTAGCACAGATACGCAGTATTTT	TRBV6-6	once	.	TRBJ2-3
CATSDYYNGYEQYF	TGTGCCACCAGTGACTATTATAACGGCTACGAGCAGTACTTC	TRBV24-1	.	.	TRBJ2-7
CASSPRTHSYEQYF	TGTGCCAGCTCACCGAGGACGCACTCCTACGAGCAGTACTTC	TRBV18	.	.	TRBJ2-7
CASSLTGAGDRTDTQYF	TGCGCCAGCAGCCTGACCGGCGCGGGAGATCGAACAGATACGCAGTATTTT	TRBV4-1	.	TRBD2	TRBJ2-3
CASSYRASGRAVNWNTGELFF	TGTGCCAGCAGCTACAGAGCTAGCGGGAGGGCCGTGAATTGGAACACCGGGGAGCTGTTTTTT	TRBV5-6	.	TRBD2	TRBJ2-2
CATSDPGQGEANEQYF	TGTGCCACCAGTGACCCCGGACAGGGGGAGGCCAACGAGCAGTACTTC	TRBV24-1	few	TRBD1	TRBJ2-7
CASSQDLPHEQFF	TGTGCCAGCAGCCAAGATCTGCCGCATGAGCAGTTCTTC	TRBV3-1	.	.	TRBJ2-1
CASSYTGPNTEAFF	TGTGCCAGCAGCTACACAGGGCCGAACACTGAAGCTTTCTTT	TRBV5-6	.	.	TRBJ1-1
CSVRSPGTGANVLTF	TGCAGCGTTCGGTCGCCCGGGACTGGGGCCAACGTCCTGACTTTC	TRBV29-1	few	.	TRBJ2-6
CASSIRTGGNNSPLHF	TGTGCCAGTAGTATCCGGACAGGGGGAAATAATTCACCCCTCCACTTT	TRBV19	.	TRBD1	TRBJ1-6
CSAKVNTEAFF	TGCAGTGCTAAAGTGAACACTGAAGCTTTCTTT	TRBV20-1	.	.	TRBJ1-1
CATSASPTTSQETQYF	TGTGCCACCAGTGCCTCACCGACGACTTCCCAAGAGACCCAGTACTTC	TRBV24-1	few	.	TRBJ2-5
CSAIREPIRFQGNRAQETQYF	TGCAGTGCTATTCGAGAGCCTATTAGGTTCCAGGGGAACAGGGCCCAAGAGACCCAGTACTTC	TRBV20-1	few	.	TRBJ2-5
CAWSKMGSGALYF	TGTGCCTGGAGTAAGATGGGTAGCGGCGCTTTGTACTTC	TRBV30	.	.	TRBJ2-7
CASSPKPGPKAQYF	TGTGCCAGCAGTCCCAAGCCGGGACCGAAGGCCCAGTACTTC	TRBV27	.	.	TRBJ2-5
CASSLDLAGMGGTDTQYF	TGTGCCAGCAGCTTAGACCTAGCGGGGATGGGGGGCACAGATACGCAGTATTTT	TRBV7-2	many	TRBD2	TRBJ2-3
CASSQRTGGLGYGYTF	TGCGCCAGCAGCCAACGGACAGGGGGCTTGGGCTATGGCTACACCTTC	TRBV4-1	.	TRBD1	TRBJ1-2
CASSLDASPLSDTQYF	TGCGCCAGCAGCTTGGATGCCTCGCCCCTTAGTGATACGCAGTATTTT	TRBV5-1	once	.	TRBJ2-3
CASSRQSNTEAFF	TGTGCCAGTTCGCGACAATCGAACACTGAAGCTTTCTTT	TRBV6-6	few	.	TRBJ1-1
CASSQGPADTQYF	TGTGCCAGCAGCCAAGGACCGGCAGATACGCAGTATTTT	TRBV14	.	.	TRBJ2-3
CASRSLLRDRDTEAFF	TGCGCCAGCAGAAGTCTACTTCGGGACAGGGACACTGAAGCTTTCTTT	TRBV10-1	.	TRBD1	TRBJ1-1
CASSMAPFGGPQYEQYF	TGTGCCAGTAGTATGGCTCCCTTCGGAGGCCCCCAATACGAGCAGTACTTC	TRBV19	.	.	TRBJ2-7
CASSPNRGRGNNEQFF	TGTGCCAGCAGTCCTAACAGGGGGCGAGGGAACAATGAGCAGTTCTTC	TRBV27	.	TRBD1	TRBJ2-1
CASSSGLAGEKQYF	TGTGCCAGCAGCTCTGGACTAGCGGGAGAGAAGCAGTATTTT	TRBV7-2	few	TRBD2	TRBJ2-3
CASSQRLGAGGTSSYNEQFF	TGCGCCAGCAGCCAACGGCTGGGAGCGGGCGGAACTAGTTCCTACAATGAGCAGTTCTTC	TRBV4-3	.	.	TRBJ2-1
CASSVVSGGSEQFF	TGTGCCAGCAGCGTAGTGAGTGGTGGATCTGAGCAGTTCTTC	TRBV9	.	.	TRBJ2-1
CASRPGLLQETQYF	TGCGCCAGCAGACCGGGACTCCTACAAGAGACCCAGTACTTC	TRBV5-1	.	.	TRBJ2-5
CSARGTRPYEQYF	TGCAGTGCTAGAGGGACAAGACCTTACGAGCAGTACTTC	TRBV20-1	.	.	TRBJ2-7
CSAIWKWGNTQYF	TGCAGTGCCATATGGAAGTGGGGAAATACGCAGTATTTT	TRBV20-1	few	.	TRBJ2-3
CASSPPPGYTDTQYF	TGTGCCAGCTCACCACCCCCGGGCTACACAGATACGCAGTATTTT	TRBV18	few	.	TRBJ2-3
CSAIWTSGGSDTQYF	TGCAGTGCTATCTGGACTAGCGGGGGTTCAGATACGCAGTATTTT	TRBV20-1	.	TRBD2	TRBJ2-3
CASEGGGGSYNEQFF	TGCGCCAGCGAGGGGGGTGGTGGCTCCTACAATGAGCAGTTCTTC	TRBV5-1	.	.	TRBJ2-1
CASSQGRAFGYTF	TGTGCCAGCAGCCAAGGCCGCGCCTTTGGCTACACCTTC	TRBV3-1	.	.	TRBJ1-2
CSGQVANTGELFF	TGCAGCGGTCAGGTGGCGAACACCGGGGAGCTGTTTTTT	TRBV29-1	few	.	TRBJ2-2
CAWSPRGKNTEAFF	TGTGCCTGGAGTCCCCGGGGGAAGAACACTGAAGCTTTCTTT	TRBV30	.	.	TRBJ1-1
CASSLGAGTNYGYTF	TGTGCCAGCAGCTTAGGAGCCGGCACCAACTATGGCTACACCTTC	TRBV7-9	.	.	TRBJ1-2
CASSEGTSGLNEQFF	TGTGCCAGCAGTGAAGGGACTAGCGGTCTCAATGAGCAGTTCTTC	TRBV6-4	.	TRBD2	TRBJ2-1
CSARVGLAGDEQYF	TGCAGTGCGCGAGTGGGACTAGCGGGAGACGAGCAGTACTTC	TRBV20-1	.	TRBD2	TRBJ2-7
CSGQTGNTEAFF	TGCAGCGGCCAGACAGGGAACACTGAAGCTTTCTTT	TRBV29-1	few	.	TRBJ1-1
CASSQPRESGELFF	TGCGCCAGCAGCCAACCCAGGGAATCCGGGGAGCTGTTTTTT	TRBV4-3	few	.	TRBJ2-2
CASSLDARGYGYTF	TGTGCCAGCAGCTTAGACGCCCGGGGCTATGGCTACACCTTC	TRBV11-2	few	.	TRBJ1-2
CASPLAGGTTGELFF	TGTGCCAGCCCTCTAGCGGGAGGCACCACCGGGGAGCTGTTTTTT	TRBV12-3/TRBV12-4	.	TRBD2	TRBJ2-2
CSAETGGTRNQPQHF	TGCAGTGCTGAGACAGGGGGCACCCGCAATCAGCCCCAGCATTTT	TRBV20-1	few	TRBD1	TRBJ1-5
CASSVNMDSVYGYTF	TGTGCCAGCAGCGTAAATATGGACAGCGTCTATGGCTACACCTTC	TRBV9	few	.	TRBJ1-2
CASSLAKGLSYEQYF	TGTGCCAGCAGCTTAGCCAAGGGCCTTTCCTACGAGCAGTACTTC	TRBV7-6	many	.	TRBJ2-7
CASSLGGQAPNEAFF	TGCGCCAGCAGCTTGGGAGGACAGGCCCCGAACGAAGCTTTCTTT	TRBV5-1	many	TRBD1	TRBJ1-1
CASSLASGVNQPQHF	TGCGCCAGCAGCTTGGCGTCAGGGGTCAATCAGCCCCAGCATTTT	TRBV5-1	few	.	TRBJ1-5